This T cell receptor beta chain emerged from a study of blood T cell repertoires in COVID-19. The CDR3 is 13 amino acids. Germline values: CDR1 SGHTA, CDR2 FQGTGA. The ends were cut back, 5 bases at V and 4 bases at J, with 11 bases in the middle. Sequencing was performed with immunoSEQ multiplex PCR; in TCRdb, only in-frame clones are kept and a portion is missing. The table shows approximately 260,000 clones, with about 86% occurring only once. The chain employs TRBV7-3 and TRBJ1-2; D unclear. Sequencing input: PBMCs or T cells enriched from blood (not recorded which). The TCR was taken from a man aged 50-60 years who had recovered from COVID-19. This CDR3 is CASSLDGIYGYTF. The CDR3 region has the DNA TGTGCCAGCAGCCTCGACGGGATCTATGGCTACACCTTC.